What follows are 2 T cell receptor beta chains derived from one specimen sequenced in a study of T-cell memory formation after mild COVID-19 (dated by TCRdb to 2020 to 2022). Library creation used 5' RACE. The listed sequencing device is Illumina NovaSeq 6000. The raw public reads went through TCRdb reprocessing: fastp at Q25, MiXCR clone calling, in-frame beta chains kept. Under each unique CDR3 protein, matching rows form one entry showing the most common genes and DNA. The sample yields some 300,000 distinct CDR3 sequences; 15% to 20% were counted once. The ten largest account for approximately 21% of the sample. Sequencing was carried out using PBMCs or a T cell subset sorted from them (not recorded which). These TCRs come from a man between 18 and 29 years old who had mild COVID-19 (a few samples of this study predate the infection). The sample titles of this study are shuffled in the database, so cell type and time point are left out; the donor was told from shared clones.

This clonotype was picked up a small number of times. The genes are TRBV6-2 or TRBV6-3 and TRBJ2-7; D possibly matches TRBD1 or TRBD2 (5 bases each). CDR3 length: 13 amino acids. Germline CDR1 is MNHEY and CDR2 is SVGEGT. Between the trimmed V and J ends, which lost 8 bases and 4 bases, there was a span of 15 bases. The CDR3 region is CASSSGTVYEQYF. The CDR3 DNA reads TGTGCCAGCTCTTCCGGGACGGTTTACGAGCAGTACTTC.

The chain uses TRBV7-2 and TRBJ2-3, with D tentatively TRBD2 (6 bases). This CDR3 region has 12 residues. V lost 5 bases to trimming and J lost 8 bases, with 11 bases between them. Germline lookup yields CDR1 SGHTA and CDR2 FQGNSA. The CDR3 protein is CASSPGSGTQYF. CDR3 DNA: TGTGCCAGCAGCCCAGGTAGCGGTACGCAGTATTTT.